This TCR beta chain was recorded in a study of cytomegalovirus exposure and HLA in healthy donors. The PCR was carried out with 60 Vbeta primers and 13 Jbeta primers. Produced via immunoSEQ multiplex PCR; TCRdb's table is partial and in-frame only. This table holds 95,000 to 100,000 clones, around 75% found once. A remark on this clone: Antigen: not known.

Nominally healthy donors provided the samples, though records likely missed some immune exposures. Germline V gives CDR1 MNHEY, CDR2 SMNVEV (reference sequence). The CDR3 runs 14 residues. The ends lost 5 bases at V and 3 bases at J; junction bases unmatched: 3. General study results and limits: High sensitivity and specificity were reportedly achieved when the classifier diagnosed cytomegalovirus status.

The chain links TRBV27 to TRBJ2-3; 9 nucleotides line up with TRBD2. This clonotype was obtained from a man aged 45-60 years in good health and CMV-seronegative. The sample consisted of PBMCs. CDR3 loop: CASSPAGGTDTQYF. CDR3 DNA: TGTGCCAGCAGTCCAGCGGGGGGTACAGATACGCAGTATTTT.